This TCR beta chain was sequenced for a study of blood T cell repertoires in COVID-19. The CDR3 runs 15 residues. Germline values: CDR1 SEHNR, CDR2 FQNEAQ (reference sequence). V was pared by 5 bases and J by 4 bases, with 16 bases between. Libraries were prepared by immunoSEQ multiplex PCR; TCRdb keeps only in-frame clonotypes and omits some of them. The sample lists just under 350,000 clones; around nine tenths were seen once. The clonotype comes from a woman in her sixties or seventies with COVID-19, enrolled during active disease. The chain combines TRBV7-9 with TRBJ2-3; maybe TRBD2 (6 bases). The sequenced sample consisted of peripheral blood. CDR3 amino acids: CASSGGGVGADTQYF. As DNA, the CDR3 is TGTGCCAGCAGCGGTGGAGGGGTTGGGGCAGATACGCAGTATTTT.